The entry below describes one T cell receptor beta chain. Antigen: not known. The assay was immunoSEQ multiplex PCR, and TCRdb's table has in-frame clones only and misses some. The sample lists almost 85,000 clones; just over 85% were seen once. The trim removed 9 bases at V and 6 bases at J, leaving 10 bases unmatched. CDR3 length equals 14 residues. The sample originates from a study of cytotoxic CD8 clonotypes in ibrutinib-treated CLL. Across the whole study: Mean yields were around 240,000 productive templates and 90,000 to 95,000 productive rearrangements per sample.

Broader study findings: Sampling times differed between sustained-remission and progressing patients.

V usage is TRBV5-3 and J usage is TRBJ2-1; 9 bases map to TRBD1. TRBV5-3 carries the ORF label, with uncertain function. Sample: PBMCs, taken before ibrutinib treatment. This receptor was identified in a human donor with chronic lymphocytic leukemia. CDR3 region: CANTPGQGFNEQFF. The DNA of the CDR3 is TGTGCCAACACCCCGGGACAGGGTTTCAATGAGCAGTTCTTC.